This is a list of T cell receptor beta chains from one sample in a study of T-cell reconstitution after alpha-beta-depleted transplantation in children. TCRdb re-called the PCR reads through MiXCR, storing one row per CDR3 protein. The sample comprises 97,000 or so distinct CDR3 sequences, about 5.6% of which are singletons, and about 6% rests with the top ten. The input for sequencing was PBMCs, mostly from graft donor cells, taken 60 days after TCRalphabeta/CD19-depleted stem cell transplant. These receptor sequences come from a female patient aged 2-9 years who had a stem cell transplant for Fanconi anemia, so the T cells may come from the graft donor. Both conserved end residues are part of each CDR3. A D gene is named only where the DNA matches it firmly. Expanded clones are given a class, and other clones once, few, many or no size at all.

TRBV12-3/TRBV12-4	16	TRBJ2-2	few	NA	TGTGCCAGCAGTTTTAGGAGGGGCCCCAGGGCCGGGGAGCTGTTTTTT	CASSFRRGPRAGELFF
TRBV5-1	15	TRBJ1-1	many	NA	TGCGCCAGCAGCTTGAGGGACGGGAGAATTACTGAAGCTTTCTTT	CASSLRDGRITEAFF
TRBV29-1	14	TRBJ2-6	many	NA	TGCAGCGCTGCAGGCAGCTCTGGGGCCAACGTCCTGACTTTC	CSAAGSSGANVLTF
TRBV19	14	TRBJ1-4	many	TRBD1	TGTGCCAGTAGTACGCAGGGGGCGAACGAAAAACTGTTTTTT	CASSTQGANEKLFF
TRBV5-1	16	TRBJ2-7	NA	TRBD2	TGCGCCAGCAGCTCCGGGACTAGCGGGGGGTACTACGAGCAGTACTTC	CASSSGTSGGYYEQYF
TRBV12-3/TRBV12-4	13	TRBJ2-7	many	TRBD2	TGTGCCAGCAGTCCTAGCGGGAGCTACGAGCAGTACTTC	CASSPSGSYEQYF
TRBV20-1	16	TRBJ2-1	many	TRBD2	TGCAGTGCTAGCCTGACTAGCGGGAGTATCTACAATGAGCAGTTCTTC	CSASLTSGSIYNEQFF
TRBV28	14	TRBJ1-5	many	TRBD1	TGTGCCAGCACAGGGGGCGGGGGCAATCAGCCCCAGCATTTT	CASTGGGGNQPQHF
TRBV3-1	12	TRBJ2-7	many	TRBD2	TGTGCCAGCAGCCGGACTAGCTCCGAGCAGTACTTC	CASSRTSSEQYF
TRBV28	13	TRBJ2-7	many	NA	TGTGCCAGCACCGGCAGGGCTTCCTACGAGCAGTACTTC	CASTGRASYEQYF
TRBV12-3/TRBV12-4	17	TRBJ2-5	medium-sized	TRBD2	TGTGCCAGCAGTTTAATTCGGGGGAGGGGCCTTCAAGAGACCCAGTACTTC	CASSLIRGRGLQETQYF
TRBV7-6	16	TRBJ2-3	NA	TRBD1	TGTGCCAGCAGCCGCGCCCGGGGACAGAGCACAGATACGCAGTATTTT	CASSRARGQSTDTQYF
TRBV20-1	14	TRBJ2-7	NA	NA	TGCAGTGCTAATCACATGGGACGGCGCTACGAGCAGTACTTC	CSANHMGRRYEQYF
TRBV18	17	TRBJ2-5	few	TRBD2	TGTGCCAGCTCACCTCTATTAGCGGGGCAACTCCAAGAGACCCAGTACTTC	CASSPLLAGQLQETQYF
TRBV7-3	14	TRBJ2-1	NA	NA	TGTGCCAGCAGCAATAGGGGAGCCTACAATGAGCAGTTCTTC	CASSNRGAYNEQFF
TRBV12-3/TRBV12-4	14	TRBJ2-2	many	NA	TGTGCCAGCAGCCCGACAGTCCTCACCGGGGAGCTGTTTTTT	CASSPTVLTGELFF
TRBV11-2	16	TRBJ2-1	many	NA	TGTGCCAGCAGCCCGAGTTTGGTCAGCTCCTACAATGAGCAGTTCTTC	CASSPSLVSSYNEQFF
TRBV6-2/TRBV6-3	14	TRBJ2-2	many	NA	TGTGCCAGCCTCCAGGGTAGTGTGTCCGGGGAGCTGTTTTTT	CASLQGSVSGELFF
TRBV7-3	13	TRBJ2-3	few	TRBD2	TGTGCCAGCAGCTTCCAACTAGCGGGAGTAAGGTATTTT	CASSFQLAGVRYF
TRBV29-1	14	TRBJ2-7	few	TRBD1	TGCAGCGTTGGCGGGACAGGCGATTACTACGAGCAGTACTTC	CSVGGTGDYYEQYF
TRBV2	16	TRBJ2-1	many	TRBD2	TGTGCCAGCAAGTTGGGACTATCCTTCTCCTACAATGAGCAGTTCTTC	CASKLGLSFSYNEQFF
TRBV24-1	16	TRBJ2-1	NA	TRBD1	TGTGCCACCAGTGGCCTAGGGACAGGGCCCTACAATGAGCAGTTCTTC	CATSGLGTGPYNEQFF